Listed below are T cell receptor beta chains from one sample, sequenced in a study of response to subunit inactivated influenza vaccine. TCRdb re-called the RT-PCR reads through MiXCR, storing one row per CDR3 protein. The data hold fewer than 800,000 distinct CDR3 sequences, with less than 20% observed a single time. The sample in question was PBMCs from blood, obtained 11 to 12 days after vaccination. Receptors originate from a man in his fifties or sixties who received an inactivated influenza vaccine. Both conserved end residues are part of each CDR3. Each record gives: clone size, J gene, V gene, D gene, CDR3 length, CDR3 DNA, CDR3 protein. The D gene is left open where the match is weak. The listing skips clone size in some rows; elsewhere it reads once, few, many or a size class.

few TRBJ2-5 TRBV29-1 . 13 TGCAGCGTTGGGGGCAACCAACAGGAGACCCAGTACTTC CSVGGNQQETQYF
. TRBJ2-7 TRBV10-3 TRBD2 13 TGTGCCATCAGTGCGCGGGAGTCGTACGAGCAGTACTTC CAISARESYEQYF
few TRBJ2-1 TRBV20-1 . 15 TGCAGTGCGAGAGGTTGGGGGGGCCCCTACAATGAGCAGTTCTTC CSARGWGGPYNEQFF
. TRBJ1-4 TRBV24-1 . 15 TGTGCCACCAGTGATTTGTCGCGGAAAAATGAAAAACTGTTTTTT CATSDLSRKNEKLFF
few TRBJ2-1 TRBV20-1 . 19 TGCAGTGCTAGGGTAAGAGCCCGCAGCGGCCCTTGGAACTACAATGAGCAGTTCTTC CSARVRARSGPWNYNEQFF
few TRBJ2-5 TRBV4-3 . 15 TGCGCCAGCAGCCGGAAAGACAAGCCCCAAGAGACCCAGTACTTC CASSRKDKPQETQYF
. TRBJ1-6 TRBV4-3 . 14 TGCGCCAGCAGCCAAGAACCGGGATATTCACCCCTCCACTTT CASSQEPGYSPLHF
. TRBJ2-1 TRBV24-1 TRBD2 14 TGTGCCACCCGGGCGGGAGCAAACTACAATGAGCAGTTCTTC CATRAGANYNEQFF
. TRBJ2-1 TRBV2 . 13 TGTGCCAGCAATTTCCCCGGGGATCTTGAGCAGTTCTTC CASNFPGDLEQFF
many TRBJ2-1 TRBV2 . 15 TGTGCCAGCAGTGACTATAGGTACAATGACAATGAGCAGTTCTTC CASSDYRYNDNEQFF
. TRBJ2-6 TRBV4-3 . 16 TGCGCCAGCAGCCAGGATCACAGGCCTGGGGCCAACGTCCTGACTTTC CASSQDHRPGANVLTF
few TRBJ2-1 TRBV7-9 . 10 TGTGCCACGGTAGGGCCCGAGCAGTTCTTC CATVGPEQFF
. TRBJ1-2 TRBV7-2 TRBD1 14 TGTGCCAGCAGCTTAGCTCGGGACAGTTATGGCTACACCTTC CASSLARDSYGYTF
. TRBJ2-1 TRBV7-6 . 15 TGTGCCAGCAGCTTAGGTCTAGCGCGTTCCAATGAGCAGTTCTTC CASSLGLARSNEQFF
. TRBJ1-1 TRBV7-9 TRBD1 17 TGTGCCAGCAGCTTAGCGGCAGGGACAGGGTTTCACACTGAAGCTTTCTTT CASSLAAGTGFHTEAFF
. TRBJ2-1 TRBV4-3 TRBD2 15 TGCGCCAGCAGCCAAGATCTGGGGACTAGCGAAGGAACCGTCTTC CASSQDLGTSEGTVF
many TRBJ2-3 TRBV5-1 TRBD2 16 TGCGCCAGCAGGGCAGAACTAGCGGGAGGGCGAGATACGCAGTATTTT CASRAELAGGRDTQYF
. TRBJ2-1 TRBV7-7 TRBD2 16 TGTGCTAGCAGCTTAGGTGGTAGCGGGGGGGCCAATGAGCAGTTCTTC CASSLGGSGGANEQFF
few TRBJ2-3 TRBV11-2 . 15 TGTGCCAGCAGCTTAGCGGGGTCTCGGGCAGATACGCAGTATTTT CASSLAGSRADTQYF
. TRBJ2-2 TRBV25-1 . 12 TGTGCCAGCAAGTGGGGCTCCGGGGAGCTGTTTTTT CASKWGSGELFF
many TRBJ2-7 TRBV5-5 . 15 TGTGCCAGCAGCTATTCCGGGACGTCGTCCTACGAGCAGTACTTC CASSYSGTSSYEQYF
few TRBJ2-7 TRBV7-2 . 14 TGTGCCAGCAGCAATCTCGGAGGCTCCTACGAGCAGTACTTC CASSNLGGSYEQYF
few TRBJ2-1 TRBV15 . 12 TGTGCCACCAGCAAGGGCTACAATGAGCAGTTCTTC CATSKGYNEQFF
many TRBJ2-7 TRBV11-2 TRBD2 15 TGTGCCAGCAGCCCCGGGACTAGCGGGTTCTACGAGCAGTACTTC CASSPGTSGFYEQYF
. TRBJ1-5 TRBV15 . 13 TGTGCCACCAGAGACAGTGGTAATCAGCCCCAGCATTTT CATRDSGNQPQHF
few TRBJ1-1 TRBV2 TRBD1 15 TGTGCCAGCAGTCAGGGGACAGGGTTGAACACTGAAGCTTTCTTT CASSQGTGLNTEAFF
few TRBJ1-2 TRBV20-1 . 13 TGCAGTGCTGGGGGGGGCTTTCACTATGGCTACACCTTC CSAGGGFHYGYTF
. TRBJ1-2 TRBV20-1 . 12 TGCAGTGCTAGTAAGGTTTCCTATGGCTACACCTTC CSASKVSYGYTF
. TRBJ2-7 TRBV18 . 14 TGTGCCAGCTCACCATCCTCGAAAGGGTCCGAGCAGTACTTC CASSPSSKGSEQYF
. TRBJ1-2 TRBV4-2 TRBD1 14 TGTGCCAGCAGCCTCCAACAGGGGGCATATGGCTACACCTTC CASSLQQGAYGYTF
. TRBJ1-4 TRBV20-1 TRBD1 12 TGCAGTGCTAGGACAGGGGGTGAAAAACTGTTTTTT CSARTGGEKLFF
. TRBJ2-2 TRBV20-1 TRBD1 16 TGCAGTGCTAGAGACCCCGGGACAGGGGTAGCCGGGGAGCTGTTTTTT CSARDPGTGVAGELFF
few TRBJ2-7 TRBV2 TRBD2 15 TGTGCCAGCAAAGAGGCGGCTAGCGGTGTCTACGAGCAGTACTTC CASKEAASGVYEQYF
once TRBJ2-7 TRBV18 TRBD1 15 TGTGCCAGCTCACCACCCGCGGGACAGGGATACGAGCAGTACTTC CASSPPAGQGYEQYF
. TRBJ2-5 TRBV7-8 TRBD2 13 TGTGCCAGCAGCTCCGAGCGGGGGGCGACCCAGTACTTC CASSSERGATQYF
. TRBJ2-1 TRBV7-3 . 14 TGTGCCAGCAGCTTAGCGTGGCGGCGGCATGAGCAGTTCTTC CASSLAWRRHEQFF
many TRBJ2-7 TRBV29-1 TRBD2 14 TGCAGCGTTGAATCAGCGGGGGGCGACTACGAGCAGTACTTC CSVESAGGDYEQYF
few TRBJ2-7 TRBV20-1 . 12 TGCAGTGCTAGAGAGGGGGGGCCAAGGCAGTACTTC CSAREGGPRQYF
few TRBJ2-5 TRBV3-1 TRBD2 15 TGTGCCAGCAGCCAAGATGTCCTAGCGGGGAGGACCCAGTACTTC CASSQDVLAGRTQYF
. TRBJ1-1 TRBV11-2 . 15 TGTGCCAGCAGCTTATCTGGGACCATGAACACTGAAGCTTTCTTT CASSLSGTMNTEAFF
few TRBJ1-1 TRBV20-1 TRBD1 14 TGCAGTGCTAGAAGGGGACAGCCAAACACTGAAGCTTTCTTT CSARRGQPNTEAFF
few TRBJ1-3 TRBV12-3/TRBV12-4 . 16 TGTGCCAGCAGTCCTTCGGACAGTCTACTCGGAAACACCATATATTTT CASSPSDSLLGNTIYF